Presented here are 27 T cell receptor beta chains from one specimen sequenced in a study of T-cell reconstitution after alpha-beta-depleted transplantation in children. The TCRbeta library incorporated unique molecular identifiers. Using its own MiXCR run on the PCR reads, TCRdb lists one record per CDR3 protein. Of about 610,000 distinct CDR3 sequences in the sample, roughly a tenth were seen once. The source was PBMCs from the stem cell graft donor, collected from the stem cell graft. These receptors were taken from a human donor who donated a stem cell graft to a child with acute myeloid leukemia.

CDR3 in DNA: TGCAGTGCTAGAACTCCCAGCGGGATATTTTACAATGAGCAGTTCTTC. This gives the protein CSARTPSGIFYNEQFF. V and J are TRBV20-1 and TRBJ2-1; 7 positions agree with TRBD2. The V gene's germline CDR1 is DFQATT and CDR2 SNEGSKA (reference sequence). The trim removed 2 bases at V and 4 bases at J, leaving 11 bases unmatched. The CDR3 is made up of 16 amino acids.

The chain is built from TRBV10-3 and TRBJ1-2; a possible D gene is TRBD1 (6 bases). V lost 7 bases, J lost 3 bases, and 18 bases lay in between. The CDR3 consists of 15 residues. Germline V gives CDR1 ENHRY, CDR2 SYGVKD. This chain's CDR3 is CAIKLEGRGDYGYTF. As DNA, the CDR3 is TGTGCCATCAAACTAGAGGGCAGGGGAGACTATGGCTACACCTTC.

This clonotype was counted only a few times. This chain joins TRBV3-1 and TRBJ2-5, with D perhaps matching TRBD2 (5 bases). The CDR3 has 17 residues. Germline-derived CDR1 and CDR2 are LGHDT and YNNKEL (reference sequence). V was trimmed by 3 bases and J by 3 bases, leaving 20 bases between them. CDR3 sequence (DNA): TGTGCCAGCAGCCAGTTACATCTCGGACTTCGCGAAGAGACCCAGTACTTC. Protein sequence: CASSQLHLGLREETQYF.

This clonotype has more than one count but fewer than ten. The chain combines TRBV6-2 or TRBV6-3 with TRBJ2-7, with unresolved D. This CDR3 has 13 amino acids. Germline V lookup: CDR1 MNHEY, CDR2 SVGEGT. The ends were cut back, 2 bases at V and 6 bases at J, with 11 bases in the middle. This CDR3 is CASSYGGPSEQYF. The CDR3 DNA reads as TGTGCCAGCAGTTACGGTGGACCATCCGAGCAGTACTTC.

The CDR3 protein is CASSLEGGFETDTQYF. The CDR3, as DNA: TGTGCCAGCAGCCTAGAGGGGGGCTTCGAGACAGATACGCAGTATTTT. This chain connects TRBV7-9 to TRBJ2-3; D is tentatively TRBD1 or TRBD2 (6 bases each). The CDR3 is made up of 16 amino acids. The germline gives CDR1 SEHNR, CDR2 FQNEAQ (reference sequence). Deletions cut 5 bases from V and 3 bases from J, with 18 bases between.

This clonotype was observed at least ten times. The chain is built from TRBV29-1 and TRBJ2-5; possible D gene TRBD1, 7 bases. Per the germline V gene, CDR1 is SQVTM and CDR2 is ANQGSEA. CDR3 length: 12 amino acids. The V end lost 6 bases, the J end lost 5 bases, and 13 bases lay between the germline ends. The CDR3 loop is CSVLTGRETQYF. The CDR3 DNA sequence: TGCAGCGTGCTGACAGGGAGGGAGACCCAGTACTTC.

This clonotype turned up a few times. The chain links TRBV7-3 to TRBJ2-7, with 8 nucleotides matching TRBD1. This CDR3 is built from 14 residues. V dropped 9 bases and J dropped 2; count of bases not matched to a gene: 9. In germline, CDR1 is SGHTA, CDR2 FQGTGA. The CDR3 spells CASGPGGKAYEQYF. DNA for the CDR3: TGTGCCAGTGGCCCAGGGGGCAAAGCCTACGAGCAGTACTTC.

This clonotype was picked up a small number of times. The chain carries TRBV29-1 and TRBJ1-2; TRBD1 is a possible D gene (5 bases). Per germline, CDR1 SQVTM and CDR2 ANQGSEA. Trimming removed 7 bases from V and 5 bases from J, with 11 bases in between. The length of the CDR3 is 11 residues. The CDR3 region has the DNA TGCAGCGCGACTCCAGGGTATGGCTACACCTTC. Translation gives CSATPGYGYTF.

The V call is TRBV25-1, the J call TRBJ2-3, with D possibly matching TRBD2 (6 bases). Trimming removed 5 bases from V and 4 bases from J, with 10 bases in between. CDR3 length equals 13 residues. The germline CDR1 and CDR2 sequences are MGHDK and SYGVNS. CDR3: CASSRELPDTQYF. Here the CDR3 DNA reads TGTGCCAGCAGTCGGGAGCTACCAGATACGCAGTATTTT.

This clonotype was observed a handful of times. The CDR3 DNA is TGTGCCAGCAGGTTATCGTCTGGACAGGGGCAGTTCTTC. Amino acid sequence: CASRLSSGQGQFF. V usage is TRBV6-5 and J usage is TRBJ2-1, with TRBD1 matching 8 bases. Germline V lookup: CDR1 MNHEY, CDR2 SVGAGI. The junction had 10 bases not matched to a gene; V was cut back by 6 bases and J by 12 bases. The CDR3 extends over 13 amino acids.

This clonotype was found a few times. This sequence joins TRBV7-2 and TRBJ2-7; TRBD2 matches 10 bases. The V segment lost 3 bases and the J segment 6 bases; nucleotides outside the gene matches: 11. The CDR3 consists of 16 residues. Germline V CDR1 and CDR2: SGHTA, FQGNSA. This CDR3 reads CASSFEVAGGKSEQYF. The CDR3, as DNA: TGTGCCAGCAGCTTCGAGGTAGCGGGAGGTAAATCCGAGCAGTACTTC.

Here the CDR3 reads CASSLLSGGGTVEQFF. The CDR3, as DNA: TGTGCCAGCAGCCTCCTCTCGGGAGGGGGAACAGTTGAGCAGTTCTTC. The chain combines TRBV3-1 with TRBJ2-1, with 8 bases fitting TRBD2. CDR1 is LGHDT, CDR2 YNNKEL, per germline (reference sequence). The CDR3 totals 16 residues. Germline trimming cut 4 bases from V and 9 bases from J; bases unmatched to any gene: 14.

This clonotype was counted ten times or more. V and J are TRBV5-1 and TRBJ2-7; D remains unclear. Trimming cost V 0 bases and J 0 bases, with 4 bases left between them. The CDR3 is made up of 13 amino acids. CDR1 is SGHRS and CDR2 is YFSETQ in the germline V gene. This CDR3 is CASSLDISYEQYF. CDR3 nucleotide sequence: TGCGCCAGCAGCTTGGACATCTCCTACGAGCAGTACTTC. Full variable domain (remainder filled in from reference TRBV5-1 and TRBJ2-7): KAGVTQTPRYLIKTRGQQVTLSCSPISGHRSVSWYQQTPGQGLQFLFEYFSETQRNKGNFPGRFSGRQFSNSRSEMNVSTLELGDSALYLCASSLDISYEQYFGPGTRLTVT.

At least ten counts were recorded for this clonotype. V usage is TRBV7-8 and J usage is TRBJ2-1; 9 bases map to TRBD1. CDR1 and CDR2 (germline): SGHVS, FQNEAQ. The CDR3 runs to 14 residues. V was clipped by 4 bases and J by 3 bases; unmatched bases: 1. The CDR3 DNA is TGTGCCAGCAGCTGGACAGGGGACTACAATGAGCAGTTCTTC. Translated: CASSWTGDYNEQFF.

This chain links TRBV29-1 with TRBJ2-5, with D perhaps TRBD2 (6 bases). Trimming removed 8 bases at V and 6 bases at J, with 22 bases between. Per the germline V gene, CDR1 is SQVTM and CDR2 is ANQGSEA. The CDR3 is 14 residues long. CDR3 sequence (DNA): TGCAGCACCCTGGGGGGTCGCTCCGGGCAGACCCAGTACTTC. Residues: CSTLGGRSGQTQYF. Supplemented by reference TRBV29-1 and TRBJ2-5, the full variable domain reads SAVISQKPSRDICQRGTSLTIQCQVDSQVTMMFWYRQQPGQSLTLIATANQGSEATYESGFVIDKFPISRPNLTFSTLTVSNMSPEDSSIYLCSTLGGRSGQTQYFGPGTRLLVL.

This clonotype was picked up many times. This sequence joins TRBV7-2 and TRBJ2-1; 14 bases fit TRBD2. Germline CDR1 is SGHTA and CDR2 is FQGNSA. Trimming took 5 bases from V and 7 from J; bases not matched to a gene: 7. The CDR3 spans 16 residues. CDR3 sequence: CASSRHGTSGSNEQFF. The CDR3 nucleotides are TGTGCCAGCAGCAGACACGGGACTAGCGGGAGTAATGAGCAGTTCTTC.

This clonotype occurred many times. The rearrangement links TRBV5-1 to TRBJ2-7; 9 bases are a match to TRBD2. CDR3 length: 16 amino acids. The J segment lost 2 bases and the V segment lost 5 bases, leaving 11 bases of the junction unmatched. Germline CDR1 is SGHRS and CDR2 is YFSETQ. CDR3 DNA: TGCGCCAGCAGTAAAAGCGGGAGGCCCAAAACCTACGAGCAGTACTTC. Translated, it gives CASSKSGRPKTYEQYF.

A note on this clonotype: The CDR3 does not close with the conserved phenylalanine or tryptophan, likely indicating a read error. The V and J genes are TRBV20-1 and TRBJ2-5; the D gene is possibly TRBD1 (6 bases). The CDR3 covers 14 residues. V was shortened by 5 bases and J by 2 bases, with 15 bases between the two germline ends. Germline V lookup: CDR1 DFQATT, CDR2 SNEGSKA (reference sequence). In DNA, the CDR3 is TGCAGTGCTCCCGGACAGCAAGGACAAGAGACCCAGTACTGC. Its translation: CSAPGQQGQETQYC.

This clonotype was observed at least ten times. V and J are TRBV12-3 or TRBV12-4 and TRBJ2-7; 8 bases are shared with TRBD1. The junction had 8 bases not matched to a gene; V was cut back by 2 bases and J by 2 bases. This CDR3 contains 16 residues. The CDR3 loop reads CASSLSRQGPAYEQYF. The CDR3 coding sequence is TGTGCCAGCAGTTTATCCCGACAGGGGCCTGCCTACGAGCAGTACTTC.

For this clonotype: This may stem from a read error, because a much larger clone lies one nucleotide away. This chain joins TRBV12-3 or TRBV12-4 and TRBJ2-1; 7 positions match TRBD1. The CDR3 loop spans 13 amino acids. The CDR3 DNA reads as TGTGCCAGCAGCCAAAGAGGGGGCAATGAGCAGGTCTTC. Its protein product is CASSQRGGNEQVF.

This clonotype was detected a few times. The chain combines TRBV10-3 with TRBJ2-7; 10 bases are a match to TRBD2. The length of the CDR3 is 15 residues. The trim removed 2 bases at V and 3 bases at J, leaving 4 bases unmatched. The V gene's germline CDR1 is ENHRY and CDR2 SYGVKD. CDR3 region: CAISEPSGGLYEQYF. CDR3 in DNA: TGTGCCATCAGTGAGCCTAGCGGGGGACTCTACGAGCAGTACTTC.

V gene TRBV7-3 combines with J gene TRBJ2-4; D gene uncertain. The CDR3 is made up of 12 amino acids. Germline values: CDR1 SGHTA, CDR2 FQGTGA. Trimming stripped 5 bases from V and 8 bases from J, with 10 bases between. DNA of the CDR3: TGTGCCAGCAGCCCAGGTGGTTACATTCAGTACTTC. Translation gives CASSPGGYIQYF.

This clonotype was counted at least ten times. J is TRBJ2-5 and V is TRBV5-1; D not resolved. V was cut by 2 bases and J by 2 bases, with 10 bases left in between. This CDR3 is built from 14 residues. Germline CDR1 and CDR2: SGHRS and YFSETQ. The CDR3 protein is CASSLPTGQETQYF. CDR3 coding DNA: TGCGCCAGCAGCTTACCCACGGGTCAAGAGACCCAGTACTTC.

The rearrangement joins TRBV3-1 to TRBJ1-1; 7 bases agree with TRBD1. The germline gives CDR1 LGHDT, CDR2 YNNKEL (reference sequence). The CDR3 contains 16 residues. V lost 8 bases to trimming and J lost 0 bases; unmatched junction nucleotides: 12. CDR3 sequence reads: CASASQGSLMNTEAFF. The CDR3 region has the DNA TGTGCCAGCGCATCACAGGGGTCTCTTATGAACACTGAAGCTTTCTTT.

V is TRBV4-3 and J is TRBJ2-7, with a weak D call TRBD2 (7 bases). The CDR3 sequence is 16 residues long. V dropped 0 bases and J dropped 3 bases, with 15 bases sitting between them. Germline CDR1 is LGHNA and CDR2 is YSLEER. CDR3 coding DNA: TGCGCCAGCAGCCAAGATGGGGAGGGGGGATACTACGAGCAGTACTTC. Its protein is CASSQDGEGGYYEQYF.

CDR3 sequence reads: CASSSAPGPGELFF. In nucleotides, the CDR3 is TGTGCCAGCAGCTCGGCCCCAGGACCCGGGGAGCTGTTTTTT. The chain joins TRBV5-4 to TRBJ2-2; D remains ambiguous. The CDR3 totals 14 residues. Between the trimmed V and J ends, which lost 3 bases and 6 bases, there was a span of 12 bases. Germline-derived CDR1 and CDR2 are SGHNT and YYREEE (reference sequence).

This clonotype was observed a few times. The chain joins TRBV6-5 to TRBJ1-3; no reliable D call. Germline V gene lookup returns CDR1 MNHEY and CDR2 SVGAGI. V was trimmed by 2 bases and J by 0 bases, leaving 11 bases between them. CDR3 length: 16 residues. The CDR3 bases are TGTGCCAGCAGTTACGGCGGATCGCCCTCTGGAAACACCATATATTTT. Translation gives CASSYGGSPSGNTIYF.